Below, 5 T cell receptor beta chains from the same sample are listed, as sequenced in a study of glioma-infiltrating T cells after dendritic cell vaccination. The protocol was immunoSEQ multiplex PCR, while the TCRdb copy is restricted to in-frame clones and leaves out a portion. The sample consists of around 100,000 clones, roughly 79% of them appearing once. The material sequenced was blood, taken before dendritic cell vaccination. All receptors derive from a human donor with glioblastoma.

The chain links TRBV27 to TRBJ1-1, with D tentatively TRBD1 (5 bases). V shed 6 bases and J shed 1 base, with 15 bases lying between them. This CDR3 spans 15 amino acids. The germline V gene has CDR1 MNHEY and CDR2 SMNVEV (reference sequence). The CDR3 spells CASSRDFLPNTEAFF. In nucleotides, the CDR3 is TGTGCCAGCAGCCGGGACTTCCTCCCGAACACTGAAGCTTTCTTT.

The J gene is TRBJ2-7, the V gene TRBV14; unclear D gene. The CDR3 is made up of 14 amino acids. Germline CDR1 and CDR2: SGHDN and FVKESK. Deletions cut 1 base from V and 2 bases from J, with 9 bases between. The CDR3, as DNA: TGTGCCAGCAGCCAAGCCCCTATACCCTACGAGCAGTACTTC. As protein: CASSQAPIPYEQYF. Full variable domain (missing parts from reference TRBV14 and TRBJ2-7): EAGVTQFPSHSVIEKGQTVTLRCDPISGHDNLYWYRRVMGKEIKFLLHFVKESKQDESGMPNNRFLAERTGGTYSTLKVQPAELEDSGVYFCASSQAPIPYEQYFGPGTRLTVT.

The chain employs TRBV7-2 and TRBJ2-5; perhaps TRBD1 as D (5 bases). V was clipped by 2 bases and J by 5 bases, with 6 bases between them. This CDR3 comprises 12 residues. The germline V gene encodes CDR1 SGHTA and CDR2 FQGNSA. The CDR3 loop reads CASSLNRETQYF. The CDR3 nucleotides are TGTGCCAGCAGCTTAAACAGGGAGACCCAGTACTTC.

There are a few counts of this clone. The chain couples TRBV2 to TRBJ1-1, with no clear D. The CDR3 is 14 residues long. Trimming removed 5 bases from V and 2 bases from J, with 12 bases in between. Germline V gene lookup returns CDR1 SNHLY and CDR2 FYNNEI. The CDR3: CASSSQAGNTEAFF. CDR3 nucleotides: TGTGCCAGCAGTTCCCAGGCGGGTAACACTGAAGCTTTCTTT. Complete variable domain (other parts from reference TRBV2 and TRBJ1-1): EPEVTQTPSHQVTQMGQEVILRCVPISNHLYFYWYRQILGQKVEFLVSFYNNEISEKSEIFDDQFSVERPDGSNFTLKIRSTKLEDSAMYFCASSSQAGNTEAFFGQGTRLTVV.

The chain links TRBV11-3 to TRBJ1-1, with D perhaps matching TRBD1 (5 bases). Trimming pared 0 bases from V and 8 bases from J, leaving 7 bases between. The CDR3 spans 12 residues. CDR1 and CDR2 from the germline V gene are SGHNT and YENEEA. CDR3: CASSLEGGEAFF. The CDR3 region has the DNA TGTGCCAGCAGCTTAGAGGGGGGGGAAGCTTTCTTT.